One and the same sample provided the 24 T cell receptor beta chains below, sequenced in a study of blood T cell repertoires in COVID-19 (dated by TCRdb to between 2020 and 2021). The library was produced with the immunoSEQ multiplex PCR assay. The source is immuneACCESS, and TCRdb retained only in-frame sequences with V and J called. Part of the clones is not carried over; for the studies checked, unresolved V genes explain less than half of this, and the remainder is unexplained. Counted in this sample were some 58,000 clones; approximately 88% of them appeared once. 3.5% of the sample belongs to the ten largest clones. The sequenced material came from peripheral blood. The receptors stem from a human donor in a cohort sampled during active COVID-19.

The chain couples TRBV14 to TRBJ2-7; a weak D match, TRBD2 (6 bases). V was pared by 0 bases and J by 5 bases, with 11 bases between. The CDR3 consists of 14 residues. Germline lookup yields CDR1 SGHDN and CDR2 FVKESK. CDR3 amino acids: CASSQDPGADEQYF. CDR3 sequence (DNA): TGTGCCAGCAGCCAAGATCCGGGAGCTGACGAGCAGTACTTC.

The CDR3 protein is CASSGQRRMNTEAFF. The CDR3 DNA reads TGTGCCAGCAGTGGACAGAGACGCATGAACACTGAAGCTTTCTTT. This chain connects TRBV2 to TRBJ1-1, with TRBD1 as a possible D gene (5 bases). Trimming shortened V by 4 bases and J by 0 bases, and 12 bases separated the two germline ends. Germline assignment: CDR1 SNHLY and CDR2 FYNNEI. The CDR3 runs 15 residues. Using reference TRBV2 and TRBJ1-1 for the parts outside the CDR3, the full variable domain is EPEVTQTPSHQVTQMGQEVILRCVPISNHLYFYWYRQILGQKVEFLVSFYNNEISEKSEIFDDQFSVERPDGSNFTLKIRSTKLEDSAMYFCASSGQRRMNTEAFFGQGTRLTVV.

This rearrangement joins TRBV11-3 to TRBJ2-1; 8 bases are a match to TRBD1. Germline assignment: CDR1 SGHNT and CDR2 YENEEA. V trimming: 1 base; J trimming: 7 bases; junction bases outside the gene matches: 9. The CDR3 totals 16 residues. The CDR3 DNA follows: TGTGCCAGCAGCTTAGTAAGTCAGGGGGCGCAAAATGAGCAGTTCTTC. Its translation: CASSLVSQGAQNEQFF. The whole variable domain, filled in from reference TRBV11-3 and TRBJ2-1, reads EAGVVQSPRYKIIEKKQPVAFWCNPISGHNTLYWYLQNLGQGPELLIRYENEEAVDDSQLPKDRFSAERLKGVDSTLKIQPAELGDSAVYLCASSLVSQGAQNEQFFGPGTRLTVL.

The chain links TRBV6-6 to TRBJ2-1, with TRBD1 matching 9 bases. With 7 bases clipped from V and 8 bases from J, the junction kept 6 bases outside the gene matches. The CDR3 runs to 13 residues. Germline-derived CDR1 and CDR2 are MNHNY and SVGAGI (reference sequence). The CDR3 loop reads CASKQGATDEQFF. The CDR3 bases are TGTGCCAGCAAACAGGGGGCCACGGATGAGCAGTTCTTC.

This clone was seen a single time. The J gene is TRBJ2-1, the V gene TRBV9, with TRBD2 matching over 14 bases. CDR3 length equals 18 residues. CDR1 and CDR2 (germline): SGDLS, YYNGEE. Unmatched junction bases numbered 11, after V lost 3 bases and J lost 6 bases. The CDR3 is CASSARWTSGRNLNEQFF. The CDR3 DNA reads as TGTGCCAGCAGCGCACGATGGACTAGCGGGAGGAACCTCAATGAGCAGTTCTTC.

This clone was seen once. The chain employs TRBV5-6 and TRBJ1-5; 7 nucleotides line up with TRBD1. V lost 4 bases, J lost 2 bases, and 6 bases stayed unmatched. The CDR3 extends over 15 amino acids. Germline V gene data show CDR1 as SGHDT and CDR2 as YYEEEE. This chain's CDR3 is CASSKRQGGNQPQHF. The CDR3 coding sequence is TGTGCCAGCAGCAAGAGACAGGGTGGCAATCAGCCCCAGCATTTT.

V usage is TRBV2 and J usage is TRBJ2-5; D is perhaps TRBD2 (6 bases). From germline, CDR1 is SNHLY and CDR2 FYNNEI. Trimming took 10 bases from V and 5 from J, leaving 14 bases between them. The CDR3 is 12 residues long. For the CDR3, the DNA is TGTGCCACCCGCGGGGACGCGGAGACCCAGTACTTC. Encoded protein: CATRGDAETQYF.

This clone was seen a single time. The V gene is TRBV12-5, the J gene TRBJ2-4; TRBD1 might be the D (5 bases). Between the trimmed V and J ends, which lost 1 base and 5 bases, there was a span of 9 bases. The CDR3 extends over 14 amino acids. Germline lookup yields CDR1 LGHNT and CDR2 FRNRAP. The CDR3 here is CASGLGMTENIQYF. The CDR3 region has the DNA TGTGCTAGTGGTTTGGGAATGACAGAAAACATTCAGTACTTC.

This chain connects TRBV3-1 (or the pseudogene TRBV3-2) to TRBJ2-5; a weak D match, TRBD2 (6 bases). The CDR3 has 12 residues. From germline, CDR1 is LGHDT and CDR2 YNNKEL (reference sequence). The V end lost 6 bases, the J end lost 9 bases, and 14 bases lay between the germline ends. CDR3 DNA sequence: TGTGCCAGCAGTCGAAGCGGAGGGGCCCAGTACTTC. Its protein is CASSRSGGAQYF.

The CDR3 reads CASSRPGTGEDEQFF. As DNA, the CDR3 is TGTGCCAGCAGTCGACCCGGGACAGGGGAGGATGAGCAGTTCTTC. The chain joins TRBV6-6 to TRBJ2-1, with 10 nucleotides matching TRBD1. There are 15 residues in the CDR3. From germline, CDR1 is MNHNY and CDR2 SVGAGI (reference sequence). V shed 5 bases, J shed 8 bases, and the junction held 9 bases outside the gene matches.

This chain joins TRBV27 and TRBJ1-1; TRBD1 is a possible D gene (5 bases). The CDR3 consists of 14 residues. Trimming cost V 5 bases and J 0 bases, with 10 bases left between them. Germline V gives CDR1 MNHEY, CDR2 SMNVEV (reference sequence). The CDR3 DNA is TGTGCCAGCAGTACACAGGAAATGAACACTGAAGCTTTCTTT. This codes for CASSTQEMNTEAFF.

This sequence joins TRBV2 and TRBJ2-7; TRBD2 is a possible D gene (5 bases). Trimming stripped 6 bases from V and 0 bases from J, with 9 bases between. This CDR3 has 13 residues. The germline V gene encodes CDR1 SNHLY and CDR2 FYNNEI. The CDR3 coding sequence is TGTGCCAGCAGAGGAGGTAGCTCCTACGAGCAGTACTTC. Translating it yields CASRGGSSYEQYF. Combining the CDR3 with reference TRBV2 and TRBJ2-7 gives the whole variable domain EPEVTQTPSHQVTQMGQEVILRCVPISNHLYFYWYRQILGQKVEFLVSFYNNEISEKSEIFDDQFSVERPDGSNFTLKIRSTKLEDSAMYFCASRGGSSYEQYFGPGTRLTVT.

V usage is TRBV7-2 and J usage is TRBJ2-1; the D gene is possibly TRBD2 (6 bases). The V and J ends lost 1 base and 1 base respectively, with 11 bases between them. Germline lookup yields CDR1 SGHTA and CDR2 FQGNSA. The CDR3 sequence is 16 residues long. For the CDR3, the DNA is TGTGCCAGCAGCTTAGTTCCCCTAGCGTCCTACAATGAGCAGTTCTTC. Protein: CASSLVPLASYNEQFF.

The rearrangement links TRBV19 to TRBJ2-5; 12 bases match TRBD2. Germline V gene sequence: CDR1 LNHDA, CDR2 SQIVND (reference sequence). V lost 6 bases to trimming and J lost 7 bases; unmatched junction nucleotides: 6. The CDR3 is 14 amino acids. DNA for the CDR3: TGTGCCAGTAGCAGTAAACTAGCGGGGGGGACCCAGTACTTC. Translating it yields CASSSKLAGGTQYF.

V and J are TRBV6-5 and TRBJ1-4, with D possibly TRBD1 on 6 matching bases. Trimming removed 4 bases at V and 8 bases at J, with 14 bases between. The germline V gene has CDR1 MNHEY and CDR2 SVGAGI. The CDR3 runs to 14 residues. The CDR3 loop reads CASSSGVLGEKLFF. DNA of the CDR3: TGTGCCAGCAGTTCAGGGGTATTGGGGGAAAAACTGTTTTTT.

The V and J genes are TRBV2 and TRBJ2-7, with 7 bases identical to TRBD1. The CDR3 is 15 amino acids. V lost 6 bases and J lost 0; bases outside the gene matches: 8. Germline V gene sequence: CDR1 SNHLY, CDR2 FYNNEI. CDR3 region: CASRENGQASYEQYF. CDR3 DNA: TGTGCCAGCAGGGAAAACGGACAGGCCTCCTACGAGCAGTACTTC.

This chain connects TRBV5-1 to TRBJ1-5; D is possibly TRBD1 (6 bases). Between the trimmed V and J ends, which lost 4 bases and 9 bases, there was a span of 17 bases. Germline lookup yields CDR1 SGHRS and CDR2 YFSETQ. This CDR3 has 14 amino acids. CDR3 sequence reads: CASSLSGDVSPQHF. The CDR3, as DNA: TGCGCCAGCAGCCTATCAGGGGATGTATCGCCCCAGCATTTT.

The J gene is TRBJ2-7, the V gene TRBV19, with a weak D call TRBD2 (6 bases). CDR3 length: 14 amino acids. The germline gives CDR1 LNHDA, CDR2 SQIVND (reference sequence). V was clipped by 6 bases and J by 1 base, with 13 bases between them. The chain's CDR3 is CASRPSSVSYEQYF. CDR3 DNA: TGTGCCAGTAGACCCTCTAGCGTTTCCTACGAGCAGTACTTC.

This rearrangement joins TRBV7-3 to TRBJ1-1; D might be TRBD1 (6 bases). CDR1 is SGHTA, CDR2 FQGTGA, per germline. This CDR3 comprises 13 residues. The V and J ends lost 5 bases and 1 base respectively, with 8 bases between them. CDR3 protein: CASSVQGNTEAFF. The DNA of the CDR3 is TGTGCCAGCAGCGTACAGGGGAACACTGAAGCTTTCTTT.

The rearrangement joins TRBV5-1 to TRBJ2-6; D is unclear. The CDR3 contains 15 residues. V shed 0 bases and J shed 1 base, with 5 bases lying between them. Germline CDR1 SGHRS, CDR2 YFSETQ. The CDR3 coding sequence is TGCGCCAGCAGCTTGGCGGTGTCTGGGGCCAACGTCCTGACTTTC. This translates into CASSLAVSGANVLTF.

The CDR3 is CSVYRGNTEAFF. The CDR3 DNA reads TGCAGCGTCTACAGGGGTAACACTGAAGCTTTCTTT. The chain joins TRBV29-1 to TRBJ1-1; 7 bases are shared with TRBD1. Trimming took 6 bases from V and 2 from J; bases not matched to a gene: 3. This CDR3 is built from 12 residues. Germline loops: CDR1 SQVTM, CDR2 ANQGSEA.

The J gene is TRBJ1-1, the V gene TRBV5-1; 7 positions agree with TRBD1. With V trimmed by 4 bases and J by 0 bases, 6 bases remained unmatched. Germline V lookup: CDR1 SGHRS, CDR2 YFSETQ. The CDR3 contains 15 residues. CDR3 in amino acids: CASSPLDRVNTEAFF. CDR3 coding DNA: TGCGCCAGCAGCCCACTCGACAGGGTGAACACTGAAGCTTTCTTT.

This rearrangement joins TRBV2 to TRBJ1-5; D gene uncertain. From germline, CDR1 is SNHLY and CDR2 FYNNEI. The CDR3 has 14 amino acids. V was trimmed by 7 bases and J by 3 bases, leaving 13 bases between them. This CDR3 reads CASTLTSTNQPQHF. The DNA of the CDR3 is TGTGCCAGCACCTTGACTTCTACCAATCAGCCCCAGCATTTT. The variable domain in full, with the rest retrieved from reference TRBV2 and TRBJ1-5, is EPEVTQTPSHQVTQMGQEVILRCVPISNHLYFYWYRQILGQKVEFLVSFYNNEISEKSEIFDDQFSVERPDGSNFTLKIRSTKLEDSAMYFCASTLTSTNQPQHFGDGTRLSIL.

The CDR3 region has the DNA TGTGCCACCAGCTCGGACAGGAACTATGGCTACACCTTC. This encodes CATSSDRNYGYTF. V and J are TRBV15 and TRBJ1-2, with 7 bases that match TRBD1. This CDR3 is 13 amino acids long. CDR1 is LNHNV and CDR2 is YYDKDF in the germline V gene (reference sequence). V shed 5 bases and J 2 bases; nucleotides not matched to a gene: 2.